The clone carrying this T cell receptor (beta chain) was counted between two and nine times. This sample stems from a study of blood T cell repertoires in COVID-19. Whole-study context: T cells, B-cell-depleted T cells, or PBMCs provided the cDNA or gDNA that served as material.

As handled by the study authors: Counts of nucleated cells, estimated from reference gene primer amplification, were obtained. The assay was immunoSEQ multiplex PCR, and TCRdb's table has in-frame clones only and misses some. V, J and clone size reflect that table, while D and trimming were determined from the DNA. The data hold fewer than 650,000 clones, with about 89% observed a single time. The sequenced sample was peripheral blood. The clonotype comes from a woman between 45 and 60 years old with COVID-19, enrolled during active disease.

The CDR3 region has the DNA TGTGCCAGCTCACCTTCACCCCCGGACGGGGGCACTGAAGCTTTCTTT. It codes for CASSPSPPDGGTEAFF. This sequence joins TRBV18 and TRBJ1-1, with D tentatively TRBD1 (5 bases). The CDR3 is made up of 16 amino acids. Germline V lookup: CDR1 KGHSH, CDR2 LQKENI. V lost 3 bases and J lost 4, with 18 bases in between.